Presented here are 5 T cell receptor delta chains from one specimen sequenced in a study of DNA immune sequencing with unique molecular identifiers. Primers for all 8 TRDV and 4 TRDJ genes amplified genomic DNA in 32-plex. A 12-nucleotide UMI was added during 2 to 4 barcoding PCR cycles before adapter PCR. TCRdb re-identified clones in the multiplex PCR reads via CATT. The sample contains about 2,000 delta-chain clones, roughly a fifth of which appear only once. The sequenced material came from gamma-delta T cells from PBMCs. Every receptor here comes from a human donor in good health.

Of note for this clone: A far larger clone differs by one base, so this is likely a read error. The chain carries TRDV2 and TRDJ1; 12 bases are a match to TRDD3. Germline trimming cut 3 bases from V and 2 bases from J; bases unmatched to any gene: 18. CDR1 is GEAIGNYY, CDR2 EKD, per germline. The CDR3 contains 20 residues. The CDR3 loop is CACDYIVLGDTGKGTDKLIF. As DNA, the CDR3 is TGTGCCTGTGACTACATCGTACTGGGGGATACCGGGAAAGGGACCGATAAACTCATCTTT.

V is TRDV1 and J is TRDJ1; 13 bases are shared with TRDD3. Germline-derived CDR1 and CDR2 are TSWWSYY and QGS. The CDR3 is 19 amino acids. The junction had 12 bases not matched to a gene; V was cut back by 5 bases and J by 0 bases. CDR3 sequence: CALGQRGYWGIRNTDKLIF. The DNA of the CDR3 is TGTGCTCTTGGGCAAAGGGGGTACTGGGGGATACGAAACACCGATAAACTCATCTTT.

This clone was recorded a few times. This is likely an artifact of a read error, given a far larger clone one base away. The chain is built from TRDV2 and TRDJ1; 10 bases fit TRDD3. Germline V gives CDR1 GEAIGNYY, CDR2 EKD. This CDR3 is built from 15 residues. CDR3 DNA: TGTGCCCGTGACACCCTGGGGGATATTCCCGATAAACTCATCTTT. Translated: CARDTLGDIPDKLIF.

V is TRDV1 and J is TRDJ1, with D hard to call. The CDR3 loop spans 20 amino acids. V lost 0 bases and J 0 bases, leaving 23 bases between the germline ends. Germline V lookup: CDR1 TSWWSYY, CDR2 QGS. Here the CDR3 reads CALGELVPSLKRRHTDKLIF. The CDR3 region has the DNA TGTGCTCTTGGGGAACTAGTACCCTCTCTTAAACGTCGTCACACCGATAAACTCATCTTT.

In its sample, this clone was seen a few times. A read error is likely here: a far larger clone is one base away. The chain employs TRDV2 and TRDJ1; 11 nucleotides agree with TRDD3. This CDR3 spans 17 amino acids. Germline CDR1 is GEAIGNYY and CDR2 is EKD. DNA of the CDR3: TGTGCCTGTGACACGTTGGGGGATACGCGAACTACCGATGAACTCATCTTT. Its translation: CACDTLGDTRTTDELIF.